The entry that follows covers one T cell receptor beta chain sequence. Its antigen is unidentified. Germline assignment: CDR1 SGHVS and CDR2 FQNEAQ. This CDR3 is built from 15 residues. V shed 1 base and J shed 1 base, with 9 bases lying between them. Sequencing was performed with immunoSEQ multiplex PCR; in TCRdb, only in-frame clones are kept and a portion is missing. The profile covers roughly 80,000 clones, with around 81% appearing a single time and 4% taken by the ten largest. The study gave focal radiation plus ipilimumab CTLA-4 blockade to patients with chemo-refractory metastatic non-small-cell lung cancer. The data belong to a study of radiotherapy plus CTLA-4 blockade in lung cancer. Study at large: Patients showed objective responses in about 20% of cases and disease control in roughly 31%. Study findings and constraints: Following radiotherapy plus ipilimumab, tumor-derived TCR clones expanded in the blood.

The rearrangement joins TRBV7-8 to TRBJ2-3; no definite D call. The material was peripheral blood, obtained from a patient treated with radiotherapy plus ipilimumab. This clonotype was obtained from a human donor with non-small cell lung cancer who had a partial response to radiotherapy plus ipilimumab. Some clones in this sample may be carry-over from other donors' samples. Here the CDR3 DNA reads TGTGCCAGCAGCTTAGTCAGCCAGGGCACAGATACGCAGTATTTT. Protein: CASSLVSQGTDTQYF.